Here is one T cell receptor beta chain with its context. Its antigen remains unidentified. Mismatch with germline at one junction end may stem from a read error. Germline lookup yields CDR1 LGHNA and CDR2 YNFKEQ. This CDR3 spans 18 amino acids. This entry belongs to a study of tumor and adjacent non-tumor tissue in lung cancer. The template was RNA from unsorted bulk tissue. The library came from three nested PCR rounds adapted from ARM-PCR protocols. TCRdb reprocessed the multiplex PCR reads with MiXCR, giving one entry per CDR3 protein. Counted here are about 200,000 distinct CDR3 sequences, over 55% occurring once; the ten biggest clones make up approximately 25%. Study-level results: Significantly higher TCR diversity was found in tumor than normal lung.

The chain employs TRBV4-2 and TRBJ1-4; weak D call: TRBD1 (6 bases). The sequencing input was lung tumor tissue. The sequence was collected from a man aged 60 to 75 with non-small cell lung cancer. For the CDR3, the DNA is TGTACCAGCAGCCAGGGTTCGACAGGCTACTCAACTAATGAAAAACTGTTTTTT. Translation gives CTSSQGSTGYSTNEKLFF.